Listed below are T cell receptor beta chains from one sample, sequenced in a study of blood T cell repertoires in COVID-19. Clones were read by immunoSEQ multiplex PCR, and TCRdb kept only the in-frame ones, dropping some. This sample has some 670,000 clones, with just under 90% found just once. The sequenced material came from peripheral blood. The source of these receptors is a woman aged 18 to 35 with acute or convalescent COVID-19. Each CDR3 is given with its conserved first and last residue. The D gene is left open where the match is weak. Clone size appears in some rows only: once, few, many, or a class for an expanded clone.

J gene,CDR3 length,V gene,clone size,D gene,CDR3 protein,CDR3 DNA
TRBJ2-3,15,TRBV19,-,-,CASSIRGASTDTQYF,TGTGCCAGTAGTATCCGGGGGGCGAGCACAGATACGCAGTATTTT
TRBJ2-3,14,TRBV6-5,-,-,CASSYQHLTDTQYF,TGTGCCAGCAGTTACCAACACCTCACAGATACGCAGTATTTT
TRBJ1-2,16,TRBV6-1,-,TRBD1,CASSVVAGGQDYGYTF,TGTGCCAGCAGTGTTGTCGCAGGGGGGCAGGACTATGGCTACACCTTC
TRBJ1-2,14,TRBV3-1/TRBV3-2,-,TRBD1,CASSPTGGNYGYTF,TGTGCCAGCAGCCCCACAGGGGGGAACTATGGCTACACCTTC
TRBJ2-1,17,TRBV13,-,-,CASSLSAGLGGDNEQFF,TGTGCCAGCAGCTTATCGGCCGGTTTGGGTGGAGACAATGAGCAGTTCTTC
TRBJ2-1,15,TRBV28,-,TRBD2,CASKPGLAGIVEQFF,TGTGCCAGCAAACCGGGACTAGCGGGGATCGTTGAGCAGTTCTTC
TRBJ2-7,12,TRBV21-1,-,-,CASTGLSYEQYF,TGTGCCAGCACCGGACTATCCTACGAGCAGTACTTC
TRBJ1-1,14,TRBV7-2,few,-,CASSLVAGYTEAFF,TGTGCCAGCAGCTTAGTTGCGGGGTACACTGAAGCTTTCTTT
TRBJ1-2,16,TRBV4-1,-,-,CASSHLRGGFGYGYTF,TGCGCCAGCAGCCACTTGAGGGGGGGTTTTGGGTATGGCTACACCTTC
TRBJ1-1,17,TRBV4-1,-,-,CASSPLMESYMNTEAFF,TGCGCCAGCAGCCCCCTAATGGAGTCGTACATGAACACTGAAGCTTTCTTT
TRBJ1-2,15,TRBV7-8,-,-,CASSPRERSHYGYTF,TGTGCCAGCAGCCCCCGAGAGAGGTCCCACTATGGCTACACCTTC
TRBJ2-3,16,TRBV6-6,-,-,CASSPGQPIIPDTQYF,TGTGCCAGCAGTCCCGGACAGCCTATAATCCCAGATACGCAGTATTTT
TRBJ2-6,16,TRBV4-3,-,-,CASSQVAYSGANVLTF,TGCGCCAGCAGCCAAGTAGCATACTCTGGGGCCAACGTCCTGACTTTC
TRBJ2-3,13,TRBV30,-,-,CAWSPGGTDTQYF,TGTGCCTGGAGCCCCGGGGGCACAGATACGCAGTATTTT
TRBJ2-3,15,TRBV3-1/TRBV3-2,-,TRBD1,CASSHGQGWTDTQYF,TGTGCCAGCAGCCATGGACAGGGTTGGACAGATACGCAGTATTTT
TRBJ1-1,16,TRBV5-5,-,TRBD1,CASSFMDRQGLAEAFF,TGTGCCAGCAGCTTCATGGACCGACAGGGTTTAGCTGAAGCTTTCTTT
TRBJ2-3,13,TRBV19,-,TRBD2,CASSARLAGDLYF,TGTGCCAGTAGTGCGCGACTAGCGGGGGATCTGTATTTT
TRBJ2-3,12,TRBV3-1/TRBV3-2,-,-,CASSHQSDTQYF,TGTGCCAGCAGCCACCAGTCAGATACGCAGTATTTT
TRBJ2-6,17,TRBV5-1,-,-,CASSLTPQGSGANVLTF,TGCGCCAGCAGCCTAACCCCCCAGGGGTCCGGGGCCAACGTCCTGACTTTC
TRBJ1-2,14,TRBV3-1/TRBV3-2,-,-,CASSQSSTYYGYTF,TGTGCCAGCAGCCAATCATCCACATACTATGGCTACACCTTC
TRBJ2-7,13,TRBV3-1/TRBV3-2,-,TRBD1,CASSPGTDYEQYF,TGTGCCAGCAGCCCCGGGACAGACTACGAGCAGTACTTC
TRBJ2-3,15,TRBV27,-,TRBD1,CASSLRDRGTDTQYF,TGTGCCAGCAGTTTACGGGACAGGGGGACAGATACGCAGTATTTT
TRBJ2-7,16,TRBV5-8,-,-,CASSLGVPTGLYEQYF,TGTGCCAGCAGCTTAGGAGTCCCGACCGGACTTTACGAGCAGTACTTC
TRBJ1-2,14,TRBV29-1,-,-,CSVEGGHTNYGYTF,TGCAGCGTTGAGGGTGGACATACGAACTATGGCTACACCTTC
TRBJ1-6,14,TRBV5-4,-,TRBD1,CASSLWDRRVPLHF,TGTGCCAGCAGCTTGTGGGACAGGCGGGTACCCCTCCACTTT
TRBJ1-5,14,TRBV4-1,-,TRBD1,CASSHGTGIQPQHF,TGCGCCAGCAGCCACGGGACAGGGATTCAGCCCCAGCATTTT
TRBJ2-5,15,TRBV2,-,TRBD2,CASTKRTSGGGNQYF,TGTGCCAGCACTAAGCGGACTAGCGGAGGAGGGAACCAGTACTTC
TRBJ2-7,14,TRBV4-3,-,-,CASSQGPGLYEQYF,TGCGCCAGCAGCCAAGGACCGGGACTTTACGAGCAGTACTTC
TRBJ2-1,13,TRBV12-3/TRBV12-4,-,TRBD2,CASSRAGGGEQFF,TGTGCCAGCAGCCGAGCGGGGGGAGGTGAGCAGTTCTTC
TRBJ1-1,14,TRBV5-4,-,-,CASSPDSLNTEAFF,TGTGCCAGCAGCCCGGACAGTCTAAACACTGAAGCTTTCTTT
TRBJ1-1,14,TRBV24-1,-,-,CATSDPSGLRGAFF,TGTGCCACCAGTGATCCCTCGGGACTCCGAGGGGCTTTCTTT
TRBJ2-7,15,TRBV4-3,-,TRBD2,CASATSRAGTYEQYF,TGCGCCAGCGCTACCTCCCGAGCGGGGACCTACGAGCAGTACTTC
TRBJ2-7,16,TRBV3-1/TRBV3-2,-,-,CASSHKTGGRPYEQYF,TGTGCCAGCAGCCACAAGACAGGAGGACGGCCCTACGAGCAGTACTTC
TRBJ1-1,15,TRBV28,-,-,CAIVGVRSWNTEAFF,TGTGCCATCGTAGGGGTGCGATCCTGGAACACTGAAGCTTTCTTT
TRBJ1-1,14,TRBV3-1/TRBV3-2,once,-,CASSPLTENTEAFF,TGTGCCAGCAGCCCCTTGACAGAGAACACTGAAGCTTTCTTT
TRBJ1-2,15,TRBV6-2/TRBV6-3,-,TRBD1,CASSYRGQGVFGYTF,TGTGCCAGCAGTTACAGGGGACAGGGAGTGTTTGGCTACACCTTC
TRBJ1-1,18,TRBV11-3,-,TRBD1,CASSLYPGTERKNTEAFF,TGTGCCAGCAGCTTGTACCCCGGGACAGAGAGGAAAAACACTGAAGCTTTCTTT